This T cell receptor (beta chain) was captured in a study of breast tumors, draining lymph nodes, adjacent tissues. V lost 7 bases, J lost 0 bases, and 10 bases lay in between. This CDR3 spans 14 amino acids. CDR1 and CDR2 from the germline V gene are MNHNS and SASEGT. On this clonotype: Its antigen is not known.

Study findings and constraints: Data fit most tumor T cells coming from lymph node, expanding in tumor. Tumor T cell lymph node origin was a supported hypothesis, not proven. Tumor TCR diversity was below lymph nodes but above nontumor tissue.

Axillary draining lymph nodes of breast cancer patients supplied the node samples. TCRdb redid the calling of the multiplex PCR reads with MiXCR, one entry per CDR3 protein. The sample contains a few hundred thousand distinct CDR3 sequences, roughly a third of which appear only once. The chain couples TRBV6-1 to TRBJ2-1; D may be TRBD1 (6 bases). The specimen sequenced was axillary lymph node tissue. The clonotype was recovered from a female donor with breast cancer. Some clones in this sample may be carry-over from other donors' samples. CDR3 in DNA: TGTGCCAGCACGCCCAGGGGCTCCTACAATGAGCAGTTCTTC. Its translation: CASTPRGSYNEQFF.